The rows below give T cell receptor beta chains drawn from one sample of a study of naive CD8 T cells in extremely preterm neonates. Sequencing used immunoSEQ multiplex PCR; TCRdb keeps in-frame clones, though not all of them. The sample lists around 7,900 clones, roughly 98% occurring once. The sample consisted of naive CD8+ T cells from blood. The receptors were sampled from a human donor in good health. Both conserved end residues are part of each CDR3. D genes are given only for firm matches. Not every row has a clone size; where given, it reads once, few, many or a size class.

CDR3 DNA	CDR3 protein	V gene	J gene	clone size	D gene
TGTGCCAGCAGCGTAGGGGTAGCGGGAGGTGTAGAGACCCAGTACTTC	CASSVGVAGGVETQYF	TRBV9	TRBJ2-5	.	TRBD2
TGTGCCAGCAGTGAAAGCCGACAGGGCAACTCACCCCTCCACTTT	CASSESRQGNSPLHF	TRBV6-1	TRBJ1-6	.	TRBD1
TGTGCCAGCAGCACGGGACTAGCGGGAAGGGTTAGTACCGGGGAGCTGTTTTTT	CASSTGLAGRVSTGELFF	TRBV13	TRBJ2-2	.	TRBD2
TGTGCCACCAGCAGAGACAGGTCGGGGGGATGGATCAATGAGCAGTTCTTC	CATSRDRSGGWINEQFF	TRBV15	TRBJ2-1	.	TRBD2
TGTGCCAGCAGTTTACCCCCGGGACAGGGTATGTACGAGCAGTACTTC	CASSLPPGQGMYEQYF	TRBV28	TRBJ2-7	.	TRBD1
TGTGCCAGCAGTGCGAGGGGGACGACCTACGAGCAGTACTTC	CASSARGTTYEQYF	TRBV27	TRBJ2-7	once	.
TGTGCCAGCAGCTCGGGGGGTAGCGGGGGGATCTCCTACAATGAGCAGTTCTTC	CASSSGGSGGISYNEQFF	TRBV5-6	TRBJ2-1	.	TRBD2
TGTGCCAGCAGTCCGTTCGGGGGTTCTTCTATCGGGGAGCTGTTTTTT	CASSPFGGSSIGELFF	TRBV27	TRBJ2-2	once	.
TGTGCCAGCACCAAGGGACAGGGGATGTATGGCTACACCTTC	CASTKGQGMYGYTF	TRBV7-9	TRBJ1-2	.	TRBD1
TGTGCCAGTAAGGTGACAGCCCTTCGCAATCAGCCCCAGCATTTT	CASKVTALRNQPQHF	TRBV19	TRBJ1-5	.	.
TGTGCCAGCAGTGAAGATTGGGGCGGAATCTACGAGCAGTACTTC	CASSEDWGGIYEQYF	TRBV6-1	TRBJ2-7	.	.
TGTGCCAGCAGCTTAGTCGCTCGGACAGGCTACACTGAAGCTTTCTTT	CASSLVARTGYTEAFF	TRBV11-2	TRBJ1-1	.	TRBD1
TGCGCCAGCAGCCAACTTCTAGCGGCTTACAATGAGCAGTTCTTC	CASSQLLAAYNEQFF	TRBV4-3	TRBJ2-1	.	TRBD2
TGTGCCAGCAGTTACGCGGGAAAAGAGACCCAGTACTTC	CASSYAGKETQYF	TRBV6-5	TRBJ2-5	.	.
TGCGCCAGCAGCCAAGGCAGGGGCACAGATACGCAGTATTTT	CASSQGRGTDTQYF	TRBV4-3	TRBJ2-3	once	.
TGTGCCAGCAGCTTACTTGTAGCACGTAATCAGCCCCAGCATTTT	CASSLLVARNQPQHF	TRBV7-2	TRBJ1-5	.	.